This TCR beta chain was sequenced in a study of T-cell reconstitution after alpha-beta-depleted transplantation in children. This clonotype occurred many times. V was shortened by 0 bases and J by 11 bases, with 13 bases between the two germline ends. Germline loops: CDR1 LNHNV, CDR2 YYDKDF (reference sequence). The CDR3 is 14 amino acids. It was with unique molecular identifiers that the TCRbeta library was prepared. Via MiXCR, TCRdb re-called the PCR reads, giving one row per CDR3 protein. The sample comprises about 110,000 distinct CDR3 sequences, under 13% of which are singletons, and 8% rests with the top ten.

This chain joins TRBV15 and TRBJ1-4; D not resolved. The receptor was derived from a human donor who donated a stem cell graft to a child with acute lymphoblastic leukemia. Sequencing used PBMCs from the stem cell graft donor, obtained from the stem cell graft. The DNA of the CDR3 is TGTGCCACCAGCAGAGATCAAGGCTCTGAGAAACTGTTTTTT. Its translation is CATSRDQGSEKLFF.